These 21 T cell receptor beta chains were all obtained from the same sample, sequenced in a study of regulatory T cells in long-lasting Graves disease. The sample's time point: newly diagnosed GD, antithyroid drugs for less than 3 months. From PBMCs, RNA was extracted and then used to make the TCR library. CDR3 regions were amplified by Arm-PCR using iRepertoire HTBI primers to build TCR beta libraries. One entry per CDR3 protein results from TCRdb running MiXCR on the multiplex PCR reads. The sample contains 540,000 or so distinct CDR3 sequences, approximately 13% of which appear only once. These data also formed part of another study, on T cells in Graves' hyperthyroidism and ophthalmopathy.

The sample was peripheral blood mononuclear cells (PBMCs), taken at new diagnosis, from a patient treated with antithyroid drugs. Receptor source: a man aged 25-40 years with Graves disease.

This clonotype was seen many times. V gene TRBV12-3 or TRBV12-4 combines with J gene TRBJ2-7; TRBD1 matches 9 bases. V trimming: 7 bases; J trimming: 6 bases; junction bases outside the gene matches: 10. The CDR3 totals 14 residues. CDR3: CASKDRDRASEQYF. The CDR3 bases are TGTGCCAGCAAAGATCGGGACAGGGCCTCCGAGCAGTACTTC.

The rearrangement joins TRBV29-1 to TRBJ1-4; D ambiguous. Trimming pared 8 bases from V and 2 bases from J, leaving 12 bases between. Germline-derived CDR1 and CDR2 are SQVTM and ANQGSEA. The CDR3 is made up of 13 amino acids. CDR3 protein: CSTRTGTNEKLFF. The CDR3 DNA follows: TGCAGCACCCGGACGGGGACTAATGAAAAACTGTTTTTT.

This clonotype was counted many times. V is TRBV6-2 or TRBV6-3 and J is TRBJ2-7, with TRBD2 identical over 7 bases. Per the germline V gene, CDR1 is MNHEY and CDR2 is SVGEGT. The junction had 12 bases not matched to a gene; V was cut back by 6 bases and J by 4 bases. CDR3 size: 15 residues. The CDR3 loop reads CASSAQREGRYEQYF. The CDR3 DNA is TGTGCCAGCAGCGCACAGCGGGAAGGAAGGTACGAGCAGTACTTC.

This clonotype was observed a handful of times. The chain employs TRBV15 and TRBJ2-3; D is unresolved. Between the trimmed V and J ends, which lost 4 bases and 5 bases, there was a span of 4 bases. CDR3 length: 11 amino acids. Germline values: CDR1 LNHNV, CDR2 YYDKDF (reference sequence). CDR3 nucleotides: TGTGCCACCAGCATAGGAGATACGCAGTATTTT. As protein: CATSIGDTQYF.

This clonotype was counted at least ten times. This chain links TRBV11-2 with TRBJ2-7; D might be TRBD2 (5 bases). CDR3 length equals 14 residues. Trimming cost V 2 bases and J 3 bases, with 11 bases left between them. Looked up from germline, CDR1 is SGHAT and CDR2 is FQNNGV. For the CDR3, the DNA is TGTGCCAGCAGCTTAAAAGTGAGCGGCTACGAGCAGTACTTC. As protein: CASSLKVSGYEQYF.

This clonotype was found a few times. The chain carries TRBV25-1 and TRBJ2-1, with D unclear. V was clipped by 1 base and J by 4 bases, with 11 bases between them. The length of the CDR3 is 15 residues. The germline CDR1 and CDR2 sequences are MGHDK and SYGVNS. This CDR3 reads CASSELSAAYNEQFF. In DNA, the CDR3 is TGTGCCAGCAGTGAATTATCGGCAGCTTACAATGAGCAGTTCTTC. Full variable domain (missing parts from reference TRBV25-1 and TRBJ2-1): EADIYQTPRYLVIGTGKKITLECSQTMGHDKMYWYQQDPGMELHLIHYSYGVNSTEKGDLSSESTVSRIRTEHFPLTLESARPSHTSQYLCASSELSAAYNEQFFGPGTRLTVL.

This clonotype was observed many times. The V and J genes are TRBV6-2 or TRBV6-3 and TRBJ1-1; D is uncertain. The CDR3 is 14 amino acids. Germline V gene lookup returns CDR1 MNHEY and CDR2 SVGEGT. Trimming cost V 5 bases and J 1 base, with 11 bases left between them. CDR3 residues: CASSERPRNTEAFF. The CDR3 nucleotides read TGTGCCAGCAGTGAACGGCCCCGGAACACTGAAGCTTTCTTT.

This clonotype was counted ten times or more. The chain carries TRBV7-9 and TRBJ1-1; D ambiguous. The CDR3 extends over 12 amino acids. The V gene lost 5 bases and the J gene lost 3 bases, with 7 bases spanning the gap. CDR1 and CDR2 (germline): SEHNR, FQNEAQ (reference sequence). CDR3 protein: CASSPPYTEAFF. The CDR3 DNA sequence: TGTGCCAGCAGCCCCCCATACACTGAAGCTTTCTTT.

V usage is TRBV5-4 and J usage is TRBJ2-3; D unclear. This CDR3 has 15 residues. Trimming took 3 bases from V and 3 from J, leaving 14 bases between them. Germline V lookup: CDR1 SGHNT, CDR2 YYREEE (reference sequence). CDR3 loop: CASSSLRAATDTQYF. The CDR3 region has the DNA TGTGCCAGCAGCTCCCTTAGGGCGGCTACAGATACGCAGTATTTT.

The sample holds many counts of this clonotype. The chain recombines TRBV20-1 with TRBJ2-5, with TRBD1 matching over 11 bases. The CDR3 is made up of 13 amino acids. CDR1 is DFQATT and CDR2 is SNEGSKA in the germline V gene (reference sequence). V shed 6 bases, J shed 4 bases, and the junction held 4 bases outside the gene matches. CDR3 DNA: TGCAGTGCCCCCGGACAGGGGGCAGAGACCCAGTACTTC. Translated: CSAPGQGAETQYF.

This clonotype was detected ten times or more. This sequence joins TRBV12-3 or TRBV12-4 and TRBJ2-3; TRBD1 or TRBD2 may be the D gene (5 bases each). The CDR3 loop spans 13 amino acids. V gave up 8 bases and J gave up 1 base, with 10 bases separating them. This CDR3 is CASLGAGTDTQYF. CDR3 bases: TGTGCCAGCCTCGGGGCAGGCACAGATACGCAGTATTTT.

Turning to this clonotype: A much bigger clone sits one base away, suggesting this may be a read error. The chain is built from TRBV7-2 and TRBJ2-7; the match to TRBD2 covers 7 bases. The germline V gene has CDR1 SGHTA and CDR2 FQGNSA. V shed 5 bases and J 0 bases; nucleotides not matched to a gene: 10. CDR3 length: 16 amino acids. The CDR3 DNA reads as TGTGCCAGCAGCCGATGGGAGGGGCAGAGCTCCTACGAGCAGTACTTC. Translating gives CASSRWEGQSSYEQYF.

The chain has TRBV20-1 and TRBJ1-2; D is ambiguous. The CDR3 totals 14 residues. V lost 5 bases and J lost 4, with 17 bases in between. The V gene's germline CDR1 is DFQATT and CDR2 SNEGSKA (reference sequence). In DNA, the CDR3 is TGCAGTGCTCAACCAAGAGGACGGTTCTATGGCTACACCTTC. It specifies CSAQPRGRFYGYTF.

This clonotype was seen repeatedly, ten times or more. The rearrangement uses TRBV11-2 and TRBJ2-3; D remains ambiguous. Germline values: CDR1 SGHAT, CDR2 FQNNGV. Trimming removed 2 bases at V and 6 bases at J, with 6 bases between. The CDR3 totals 12 residues. Here the CDR3 reads CASSLYPDTQYF. The CDR3 coding sequence is TGTGCCAGCAGCTTATATCCGGATACGCAGTATTTT.

This clonotype was detected a few times. The chain has TRBV7-9 and TRBJ1-2; D may be TRBD1 (6 bases). Trimming shortened V by 3 bases and J by 12 bases, and 17 bases separated the two germline ends. The germline V gene has CDR1 SEHNR and CDR2 FQNEAQ (reference sequence). This CDR3 region has 13 residues. The CDR3 DNA is TGTGCCAGCAGCTTTAACCAGAGGACAGCACACACCTTC. Translating it yields CASSFNQRTAHTF.

On this clonotype itself: A much larger clone differs by one base, so this may be a read error. This chain connects TRBV12-3 or TRBV12-4 to TRBJ2-7; D is perhaps TRBD1 (5 bases). The length of the CDR3 is 15 residues. Trimming left V 8 bases short and J 3 bases short, with 20 bases between. The CDR3 is CASRLTGASFYEQYF. In nucleotides, the CDR3 is TGTGCCAGCCGCCTTACAGGCGCTTCCTTCTACGAGCAGTACTTC.

A note on this clonotype: A much more abundant neighbour one base away suggests this may be a read error. The chain links TRBV27 to TRBJ2-7; maybe TRBD2 (6 bases). The CDR3 has 12 amino acids. Trimming pared 3 bases from V and 6 bases from J, leaving 9 bases between. CDR1 is MNHEY, CDR2 SMNVEV, per germline (reference sequence). CDR3: CASSFGGREQYF. The CDR3 DNA sequence: TGTGCCAGCAGTTTCGGGGGTCGCGAGCAGTACTTC.

This sequence joins TRBV25-1 and TRBJ1-2; maybe TRBD1 (5 bases). This CDR3 is 15 amino acids long. V was shortened by 2 bases and J by 7 bases, with 17 bases between the two germline ends. Germline V gives CDR1 MGHDK, CDR2 SYGVNS. Written as DNA, the CDR3 is TGTGCCAGCAGTGAACGGAAGGAAGGGGACGGTGGCTACACCTTC. The encoded protein is CASSERKEGDGGYTF.

V usage is TRBV4-1 and J usage is TRBJ2-2, with a weak D call TRBD1 (5 bases). The CDR3 runs 15 residues. Trimming took off 1 base at V and 6 bases at J, with 12 bases between the two ends. CDR1 MGHRA and CDR2 YSYEKL come from the germline V gene. The CDR3 sequence is CASSQGGLRAGELFF. DNA of the CDR3: TGCGCCAGCAGCCAAGGGGGCCTCCGGGCCGGGGAGCTGTTTTTT.

This clonotype was seen a handful of times. The chain joins TRBV5-4 to TRBJ1-4; perhaps TRBD1 as D (5 bases). The CDR3 is 16 amino acids. Germline CDR1 reads SGHNT; CDR2 reads YYREEE (reference sequence). V gave up 1 base and J gave up 5 bases, with 15 bases separating them. CDR3 coding DNA: TGTGCCAGCAGCTTGCGACAGCCCGGGCTGAATGAAAAACTGTTTTTT. The encoded protein is CASSLRQPGLNEKLFF.

This clonotype was found many times. The V call is TRBV12-3 or TRBV12-4, the J call TRBJ2-2; D is unresolved. The CDR3 consists of 12 residues. V gave up 6 bases and J gave up 8 bases, with 10 bases separating them. In DNA, the CDR3 is TGTGCCAGCAGCCCTCCGAATGGGGAGCTGTTTTTT. This encodes CASSPPNGELFF.